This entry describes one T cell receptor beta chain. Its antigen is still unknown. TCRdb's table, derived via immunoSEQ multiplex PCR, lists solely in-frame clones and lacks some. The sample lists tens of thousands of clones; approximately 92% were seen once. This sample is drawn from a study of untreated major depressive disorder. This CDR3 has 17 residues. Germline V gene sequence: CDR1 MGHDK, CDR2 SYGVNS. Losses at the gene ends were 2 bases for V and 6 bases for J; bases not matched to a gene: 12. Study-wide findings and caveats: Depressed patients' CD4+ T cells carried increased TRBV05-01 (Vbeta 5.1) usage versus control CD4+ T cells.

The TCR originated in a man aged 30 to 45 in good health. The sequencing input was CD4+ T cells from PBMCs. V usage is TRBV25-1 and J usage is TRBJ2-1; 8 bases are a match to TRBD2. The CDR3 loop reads CASSERTASGWVNEQFF. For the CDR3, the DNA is TGTGCCAGCAGTGAACGCACCGCTAGCGGGTGGGTCAATGAGCAGTTCTTC.